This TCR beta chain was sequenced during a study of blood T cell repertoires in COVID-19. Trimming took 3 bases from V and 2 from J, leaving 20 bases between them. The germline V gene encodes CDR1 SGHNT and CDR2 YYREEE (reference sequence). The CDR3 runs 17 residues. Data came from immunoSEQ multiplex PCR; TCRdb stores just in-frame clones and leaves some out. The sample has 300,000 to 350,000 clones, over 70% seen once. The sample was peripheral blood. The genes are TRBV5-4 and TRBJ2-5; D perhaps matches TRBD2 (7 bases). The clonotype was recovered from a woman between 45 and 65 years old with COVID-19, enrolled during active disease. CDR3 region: CASSSLRARGGQETQYF. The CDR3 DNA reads TGTGCCAGCAGCTCCCTCCGGGCCAGGGGAGGGCAAGAGACCCAGTACTTC.